This is a list of T cell receptor beta chains from one sample in a study of cytomegalovirus exposure and HLA in healthy donors. Some clones are missing from TCRdb's copy, which holds only in-frame ones; the method was immunoSEQ multiplex PCR. The sample has over 95,000 clones, approximately 80% seen once; the top ten hold 12%. Sequenced: PBMCs. The receptor source for this set is a woman between 35 and 50 years old in good health and CMV-seropositive. Each CDR3 is given with its conserved first and last residue.

j_call v_call cdr3_aa
TRBJ1-4 TRBV19 CASSIGGQRSEKLFF
TRBJ2-3 TRBV27 CASSLGTSGVTDTQYF
TRBJ2-7 TRBV2 CASRGLAVSYEQYF
TRBJ2-5 TRBV20-1 CSERDQETQYF
TRBJ2-1 TRBV5-1 CASSLVLAGENEQFF
TRBJ1-2 TRBV28 CASSLSGANYGYTF
TRBJ1-1 TRBV6-1 CASSVRELNTEAFF
TRBJ2-1 TRBV4-1 CASSQQAALAGGNEQFF
TRBJ2-2 TRBV6-1 CASTPDRGNTGELFF
TRBJ2-2 TRBV7-9 CASSSVGGELFF
TRBJ2-3 TRBV18 CASSHETGSTDTQYF
TRBJ2-1 TRBV9 CASSEQGTPPYNEQFF
TRBJ2-2 TRBV7-8 CASSLDRDRGLSNTGELFF
TRBJ2-7 TRBV19 CASSILAGGNEQYF
TRBJ1-1 TRBV6-5 CASSSPGDTEAFF
TRBJ1-1 TRBV7-8 CASSLGGGSRVNTEAFF
TRBJ1-3 TRBV11-2 CASSAHRGGNTIYF
TRBJ1-5 TRBV18 CASSPLGEVGQPQHF
TRBJ2-2 TRBV10-3 CAIGAGGNTGELFF
TRBJ2-1 TRBV5-1 CASSLVASNEQFF
TRBJ2-7 TRBV5-1 CASSGRTGSSSYEQYF
TRBJ2-3 TRBV2 CASNGQGTPDTQYF
TRBJ2-7 TRBV5-4 CASSLRQGYEQYF
TRBJ2-5 TRBV5-5 CASSLLQADLETQYF
TRBJ1-1 TRBV30 CAWSTANTEAFF
TRBJ1-2 TRBV5-4 CASSPPQGIPYGYTF
TRBJ1-2 TRBV29-1 CSVEGDRGLTNYGYTF
TRBJ2-1 TRBV7-2 CASSLTSGAYNEQFF
TRBJ2-7 TRBV2 CASSPAYEQYF
TRBJ1-1 TRBV4-1 CASSPGVSEAFF
TRBJ1-3 TRBV4-2 CASSQDSVPGNTIYF
TRBJ1-2 TRBV6-4 CASTREVKGYTF
TRBJ1-5 TRBV29-1 CSVDMDRGNQPQHF
TRBJ1-3 TRBV10-3 CAISEGHHSGNTIYF
TRBJ1-5 TRBV30 CAWAGGPGQPQHF
TRBJ1-1 TRBV14 CASSQVDRAATEAFF
TRBJ1-1 TRBV6-5 CASSYGTVNTEAFF
TRBJ1-2 TRBV15 CATSRAQGDGYTF
TRBJ1-6 TRBV2 CASSRGIGSPLHF
TRBJ2-7 TRBV7-2 CASSIRGEQYF
TRBJ1-5 TRBV4-2 CASSQDRGTASNQPQHF
TRBJ1-4 TRBV6-5 CASRRQGGREGLFF
TRBJ2-6 TRBV5-6 CASKGGKLSGANVLTF
TRBJ2-1 TRBV5-1 CASSFITGQGSNNEQFF
TRBJ1-6 TRBV6-1 CASSERGLRIDSPLHF
TRBJ2-7 TRBV20-1 CSASPGYEQYF
TRBJ2-1 TRBV30 CAWESGGAYNEQFF
TRBJ1-2 TRBV6-6 CASSYPGRGPNYGYTF
TRBJ1-1 TRBV30 CAWSVKRGRLGTEAFF
TRBJ1-6 TRBV6-5 CASSYGGSYNSPLHF
TRBJ2-1 TRBV20-1 CSAKGNNEQFF
TRBJ1-6 TRBV2 CASLLDSPLHF
TRBJ2-3 TRBV30 CAWRGGAGGTQYF
TRBJ1-1 TRBV2 CARQSRGQGETEAFF
TRBJ1-5 TRBV7-8 CASSLRFESGAQHF
TRBJ2-7 TRBV13 CASRNVPSGEQYF
TRBJ1-1 TRBV7-3 CASSPGWDTEAFF
TRBJ2-3 TRBV7-9 CASSLGGTPTDTQYF